The entry that follows covers one T cell receptor (beta chain) sequence. With a much larger clone just one base away, this may be a read error. Total RNA (roughly 530 ng) served as template for TCR beta cDNA synthesis primed by a constant-region primer. Generation of the TCR beta libraries relied on three nested multiplex PCR rounds using slightly modified ARM-PCR. A C-beta reverse primer was combined with TRBV1-TRBV30 forward primers in the first two PCR rounds, and each round had 10 cycles. TCRdb itself ran the multiplex PCR reads through MiXCR, one entry per CDR3 protein. The table includes 300,000 to 400,000 distinct CDR3 sequences, about 60% detected once. This specimen comes from a study of tumor-infiltrating lymphocytes in primary liver carcinoma. Trimming took 3 bases from V and 9 from J, leaving 9 bases between them. The CDR3 has 11 amino acids. The source of the blood RNA was unsorted whole blood, and germline DNA was extracted as well.

This rearrangement joins TRBV12-3 or TRBV12-4 to TRBJ2-7; D gene ambiguous. The origin of this receptor is a man between 40 and 49 years old with primary liver carcinoma and hepatitis B virus infection. What was sequenced was peripheral blood. CDR3 in DNA: TGTGCCAGCAGTTTTAGCCACGTGCAGTACTTC. This sequence encodes CASSFSHVQYF.